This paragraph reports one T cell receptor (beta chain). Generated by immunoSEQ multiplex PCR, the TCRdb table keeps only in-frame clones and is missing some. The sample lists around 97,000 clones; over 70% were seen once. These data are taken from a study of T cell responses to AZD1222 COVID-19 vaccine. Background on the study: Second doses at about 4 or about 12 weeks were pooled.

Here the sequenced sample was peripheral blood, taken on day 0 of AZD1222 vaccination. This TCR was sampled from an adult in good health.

DNA for the CDR3: TGCGCCAGCAGCGAGGGTTGGGGCGAGCAGTACTTC. Residues: CASSEGWGEQYF. V is TRBV5-1 and J is TRBJ2-7, with D possibly matching TRBD2 (5 bases). The germline V gene encodes CDR1 SGHRS and CDR2 YFSETQ. The ends were cut back, 4 bases at V and 6 bases at J, with 11 bases in the middle. The CDR3 is 12 residues long.